The present T cell receptor (beta chain) was sequenced within a study of regulatory and conventional T cells in RAG deficiency (dated by TCRdb to the late 2010s). Regarding the research as a whole: The study used high-throughput TCR beta sequencing to compare repertoire diversity and composition of Treg, conventional CD4+ and CD8+ T cells between RAG-deficient patients and healthy controls. General conclusions and limits of the study: Shorter CDR3 lengths were found in all patient T-cell subsets, and >80% Treg-Tconv repertoire overlap at nucleotide and amino acid level was observed in Omenn syndrome patients. For some subjects, some T-cell subset analyses were not performed. Unique TCR beta sequences from Treg cells were about 100-fold fewer in Omenn syndrome and CID/AS patients than controls, versus about 9.9-fold for other subsets. Compared with control T-cell subpopulations, the RAG-deficient patients had markedly lower Shannon entropy and higher Simpson indices. Sorted CD25-high CD127-low cells from Omenn syndrome patients may represent peripherally activated cells rather than bona fide Treg cells.

About this clone itself: Its antigen specificity is not known. No base quality information exists; no much larger clone differs at one position.

Before genomic DNA extraction, conventional CD4+ T cells were isolated from blood as CD25-low CD127-high cells. Fewer than ten healthy control donors were used as the comparison group for repertoire analyses. The library came from the immunoSEQ multiplex PCR assay. Genomic DNA from the sorted T-cell subsets was used to amplify rearranged TCR beta chain products, which were then sequenced. As for the authors' bioinformatics: Repertoire diversity of productive TCR beta rearrangements was quantified using Shannon entropy and Simpson indices. To assess clonal expansion, the frequencies of the 100 most abundant productive TCR beta clonotypes were added up as a share of total reads. The TRB repertoires were evaluated with a self-reactivity index based on amino acid usage at CDR3beta positions 6 and 7. Two-way ANOVA was used for repertoire analyses, while Student t or Mann-Whitney tests were used for flow cytometric analyses. TCRdb took this table from immuneACCESS and kept in-frame rearrangements with V and J called. Such tables lack part of the clones; where checked against another copy, unresolved V genes explain under half of the gap, and the rest is unexplained. V and J calls plus clone size are reproduced from that table; the DNA served to infer D and trimming. Present in this sample are 25,000 to 35,000 clones, nearly 95% of which were seen just once. In total, the top ten clones hold 0.15% to 0.2% of the sample.

V has 4 bases trimmed and J has 2 bases trimmed; junction bases matching no gene number 7. The germline V gene encodes CDR1 SGHDT and CDR2 YYEEEE. Its CDR3 holds 15 amino acids, cysteine through phenylalanine. The only DNA kept is the CDR3, 45 bases in frame from the first base. This sample was also put to use in a study of regulatory T cells. As noted in the second study: The multiplex PCR relied on 52 forward TRBV primers and 13 reverse TRBJ primers, and amplification bias was corrected through assay-based and computational methods. Patient repertoires showed restricted unique TRB V-J pairs and skewed V and J gene usage, most marked in regulatory T cells. The study compared T-cell receptor beta repertoires of sorted regulatory, conventional CD4+ and CD8+ T cells in CD3G-deficient patients with those in healthy controls. Peripheral blood mononuclear cells were isolated by Ficoll density separation. Within the immunoSEQ assay, multiplex PCR amplified rearranged TRB loci from genomic DNA. An Illumina HiSeq platform was used to sequence the TRB amplicons. Custom algorithms error-filtered the raw sequences and aligned the raw sequences to reference gene sequences, after which the immunoSEQ online tools were used for analysis. Productive and nonproductive TRB rearrangement frequencies were evaluated among both unique and total sequences. Prism software was used to run t tests, Mann-Whitney tests or two-way ANOVA for comparisons between groups.

The material sequenced was CD25- CD4+ T cells sorted from blood. The rearrangement joined TRBV5-6 to TRBJ2-5, with 8 bases aligning to TRBD1. The clonotype was recovered from a human donor in good health. The DNA sequence reads TGTGCCAGCAGCAACGCCGGGACAGGACAAGAGACCCAGTACTTC. It encodes CASSNAGTGQETQYF.